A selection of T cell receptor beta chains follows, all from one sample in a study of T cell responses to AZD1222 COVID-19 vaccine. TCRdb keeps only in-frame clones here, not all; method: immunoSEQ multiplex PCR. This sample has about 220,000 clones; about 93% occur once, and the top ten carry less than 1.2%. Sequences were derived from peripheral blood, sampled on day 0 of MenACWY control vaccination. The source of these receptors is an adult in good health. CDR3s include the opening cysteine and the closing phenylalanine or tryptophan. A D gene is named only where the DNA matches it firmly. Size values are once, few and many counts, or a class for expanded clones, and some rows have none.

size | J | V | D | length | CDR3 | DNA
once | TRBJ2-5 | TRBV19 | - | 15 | CASSIDGAGWVTQYF | TGTGCCAGTAGTATAGATGGTGCAGGGTGGGTGACCCAGTACTTC
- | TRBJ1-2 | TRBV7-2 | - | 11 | CASSRRVGYTF | TGTGCCAGCAGCCGAAGGGTTGGCTACACCTTC
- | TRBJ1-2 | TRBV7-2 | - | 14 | CASSSRTVFYGYTF | TGTGCCAGCAGCTCAAGGACAGTTTTCTATGGCTACACCTTC
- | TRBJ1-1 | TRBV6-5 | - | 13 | CASSYSTSPEAFF | TGTGCCAGCAGTTACTCCACCAGCCCTGAAGCTTTCTTT
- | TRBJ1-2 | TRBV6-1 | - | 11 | CASSEFSGYTF | TGTGCCAGCAGTGAATTTAGCGGCTACACCTTC
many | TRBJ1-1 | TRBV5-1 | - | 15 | CASSLAQGTDTEAFF | TGCGCCAGCAGCTTGGCACAGGGTACTGACACTGAAGCTTTCTTT
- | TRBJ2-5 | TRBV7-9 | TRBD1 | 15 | CASSSDRGQFETQYF | TGTGCCAGCAGCTCCGACAGGGGGCAGTTTGAGACCCAGTACTTC
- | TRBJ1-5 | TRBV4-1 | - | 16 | CASSHVGDTSNQPQHF | TGCGCCAGCAGTCATGTGGGGGATACTAGCAATCAGCCCCAGCATTTT
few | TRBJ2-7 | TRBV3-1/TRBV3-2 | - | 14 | CASSQVGRVSEQYF | TGTGCCAGCAGCCAAGTGGGCAGGGTTTCGGAGCAGTACTTC
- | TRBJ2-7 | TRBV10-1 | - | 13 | CASSEGDYYEQYF | TGCGCCAGCAGTGAAGGGGATTACTACGAGCAGTACTTC
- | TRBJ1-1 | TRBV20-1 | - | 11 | CSARGDTEAFF | TGCAGTGCTAGAGGTGACACTGAAGCTTTCTTT
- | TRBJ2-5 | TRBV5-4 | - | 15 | CASSFGGKGSETQYF | TGTGCCAGCAGCTTCGGCGGAAAAGGGTCAGAGACCCAGTACTTC
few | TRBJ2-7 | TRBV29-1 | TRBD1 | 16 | CSVTGPRTGFPYEQYF | TGCAGCGTAACGGGCCCAAGGACAGGGTTCCCCTACGAGCAGTACTTC
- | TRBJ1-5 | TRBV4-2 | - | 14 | CASSQEGGIQPQHF | TGTGCCAGCAGCCAAGAGGGAGGGATCCAGCCCCAGCATTTT
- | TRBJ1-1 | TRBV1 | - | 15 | CTSSLIGTYHTEAFF | TGCACCAGCAGCCTCATAGGTACCTATCACACTGAAGCTTTCTTT
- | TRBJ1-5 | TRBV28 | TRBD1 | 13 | CASGTGKIQPQHF | TGTGCCAGCGGGACAGGGAAGATCCAGCCCCAGCATTTT
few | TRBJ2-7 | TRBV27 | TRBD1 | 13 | CASSLTGKYEQYF | TGTGCCAGCAGCCTGACAGGGAAATACGAGCAGTACTTC